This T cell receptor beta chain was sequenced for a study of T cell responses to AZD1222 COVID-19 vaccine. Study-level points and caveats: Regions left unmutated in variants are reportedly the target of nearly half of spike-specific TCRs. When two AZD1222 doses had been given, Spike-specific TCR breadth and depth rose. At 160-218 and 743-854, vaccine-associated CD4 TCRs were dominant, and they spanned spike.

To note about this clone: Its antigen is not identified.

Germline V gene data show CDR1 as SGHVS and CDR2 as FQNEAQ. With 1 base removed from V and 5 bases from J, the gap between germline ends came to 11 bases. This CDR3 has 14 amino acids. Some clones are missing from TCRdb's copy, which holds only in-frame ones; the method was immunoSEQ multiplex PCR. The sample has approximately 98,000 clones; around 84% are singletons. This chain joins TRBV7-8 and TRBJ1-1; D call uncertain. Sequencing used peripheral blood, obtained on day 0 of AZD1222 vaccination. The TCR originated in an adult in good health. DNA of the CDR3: TGTGCCAGCAGCTTAGACCCTGGGTTGACTGAAGCTTTCTTT. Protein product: CASSLDPGLTEAFF.